This is a list of T cell receptor beta chains from one sample in a study of T cell changes during pregnancy in multiple sclerosis. Using immunoSEQ multiplex PCR, the repertoire was profiled, and TCRdb retains in-frame clones only, with some absent. The sample records 50,000 to 65,000 clones, 91% being singletons. This specimen consisted of CD4+ T cells from peripheral blood mononuclear cells, obtained in the first trimester of pregnancy. These receptors were obtained from a female donor with multiple sclerosis, enrolled in a pregnancy study. Each CDR3 is given with its conserved first and last residue. D genes are given only for firm matches. Part of the rows lack a size; the others show once, few, many or a class for expanded clones.

V: TRBV5-1
size: -
J: TRBJ2-2
D: -
CDR3: CASRITEGTGELFF
DNA: TGCGCCAGCAGGATAACAGAAGGCACCGGGGAGCTGTTTTTT

V: TRBV7-3
size: -
J: TRBJ1-5
D: -
CDR3: CASSPGHNQPQHF
DNA: TGTGCCAGCAGCCCAGGGCACAATCAGCCCCAGCATTTT

V: TRBV5-6
size: -
J: TRBJ1-2
D: -
CDR3: CASSPTSGGSAYTF
DNA: TGTGCCAGCAGCCCGACGTCCGGGGGATCTGCGTATACCTTC

V: TRBV19
size: -
J: TRBJ1-5
D: -
CDR3: CASNRQDNQPQHF
DNA: TGTGCCAGTAACCGACAGGACAATCAGCCCCAGCATTTT

V: TRBV27
size: -
J: TRBJ1-6
D: -
CDR3: CASSLWGVNSPLHF
DNA: TGTGCCAGCAGTTTATGGGGGGTTAATTCACCCCTCCACTTT

V: TRBV7-3
size: -
J: TRBJ1-1
D: -
CDR3: CASSRRAGSNTEAFF
DNA: TGTGCCAGCAGCAGACGGGCAGGGTCGAACACTGAAGCTTTCTTT

V: TRBV27
size: once
J: TRBJ1-2
D: -
CDR3: CASSSVYPSGGYTF
DNA: TGTGCCAGCAGTTCTGTCTACCCGAGTGGTGGCTACACCTTC

V: TRBV2
size: -
J: TRBJ1-3
D: -
CDR3: CASSVYRRFGGNTIYF
DNA: TGTGCCAGCAGTGTCTATCGGAGGTTCGGGGGAAACACCATATATTTT

V: TRBV6-1
size: -
J: TRBJ2-6
D: -
CDR3: CASSEDPGVGANVLTF
DNA: TGTGCCAGCAGTGAAGATCCAGGGGTCGGGGCCAACGTCCTGACTTTC

V: TRBV29-1
size: -
J: TRBJ2-1
D: TRBD2
CDR3: CSRTSGDGRQFF
DNA: TGCAGTAGGACTAGCGGGGACGGTAGGCAGTTCTTC

V: TRBV15
size: -
J: TRBJ1-3
D: -
CDR3: CATSGHSGNTIYF
DNA: TGTGCCACCAGCGGACACTCTGGAAACACCATATATTTT